This T cell receptor beta chain originates from a study of T cell repertoires in cytomegalovirus infection. Looking at the study overall: It was the public TCR beta signatures that indicated both CMV infection and matching HLA type.

MiXCR was run by TCRdb on the reads, yielding one entry per CDR3 protein. The table records about 240,000 distinct CDR3 sequences, roughly an eighth of them present only once. Notes on the study in general: Individuals carrying CMV plus the relevant HLA were identified by cumulative frequency of public TCR beta families. There were HLA-C-restricted CMV-specific TCR beta clonotypes dominating the ex vivo response.

CDR1 and CDR2 from the germline V gene are SGHDN and FVKESK. The ends were cut back, 5 bases at V and 4 bases at J, with 17 bases in the middle. The CDR3 has 15 residues. There are many counts of this clonotype. Its antigen is unidentified. This chain links TRBV14 with TRBJ1-2; D possibly corresponds to TRBD1 (6 bases). The specimen sequenced was PBMCs. This clonotype was obtained from a human donor in good health (CMV status not recorded). Some clones in this sample may be carry-over from other donors' samples. The CDR3 DNA follows: TGTGCCAGCAGCTCCCAGGGGATTTCGATCTATGGCTACACCTTC. It yields the protein CASSSQGISIYGYTF.